This T cell receptor beta chain was obtained from a study of cytomegalovirus exposure and HLA in healthy donors. Study observations and caveats: It was reported that the classifier diagnosed cytomegalovirus status with high specificity and sensitivity in both the original and validation cohorts. Reportedly, a later analysis found an Asian-associated ancestry cluster had fewer N-insertions than the roughly 670-donor mean. Reports indicate that TCR beta sequences accurately predicted the HLA-A and HLA-B alleles of most subjects.

Worth noting for this clone: Its cognate antigen is unknown.

Per the germline V gene, CDR1 is LNHDA and CDR2 is SQIVND (reference sequence). The CDR3 has 15 residues. V was shortened by 5 bases and J by 4 bases, with 14 bases between the two germline ends. Amplification used 60 Vbeta primers and 13 Jbeta primers. Method: immunoSEQ multiplex PCR; TCRdb's copy keeps in-frame clones and lacks some. The repertoire holds 150,000 to 200,000 clones, with roughly 88% as singletons. The TCR comes from a boy under 10 years old in good health and CMV-seronegative. The chain carries TRBV19 and TRBJ1-4; no reliable D call. The sample consisted of PBMCs. The CDR3 DNA sequence: TGTGCCAGTAGTCAGAGGACGGAGGATAATGAAAAACTGTTTTTT. This encodes CASSQRTEDNEKLFF.